The clone carrying this TCR beta chain was seen at least ten times. Its antigen remains unknown. From germline, CDR1 is GTSNPN and CDR2 SVGIG (reference sequence). The CDR3 consists of 12 residues. V was trimmed by 6 bases and J by 7 bases, leaving 12 bases between them. Preparation of the TCRbeta library involved a method that used unique molecular identifiers. TCRdb redid the calling of the PCR reads with MiXCR, one entry per CDR3 protein. The data hold fewer than 35,000 distinct CDR3 sequences, with roughly 6.5% observed a single time. This specimen belongs to a study of T-cell reconstitution after alpha-beta-depleted transplantation in children. Study-level points and caveats: The origin of alpha-beta T cells about two months after transplant was reportedly several hundred expanded graft clones. Newly produced T cells mostly accounted for T-cell counts and diversity one year post-transplant. Recipient T cells and thymic progenitors that survived were the source of the high TCRbeta diversity seen at day 60 in some patients.

The sequence derives from a child less than two years old who had a stem cell transplant for acute myeloid leukemia, so the T cells may come from the graft donor. Sequenced material: peripheral blood, taken 60 days after TCRalphabeta/CD19-depleted stem cell transplant. The chain has TRBV30 and TRBJ2-2; D unclear. DNA for the CDR3: TGTGCCTGCCCTCCAAGGGTCGGGGAGCTGTTTTTT. Amino acids: CACPPRVGELFF.